This T cell receptor (beta chain) came from a study of identical twins (dated by TCRdb to 2015 to 2016). About the study as a whole: TCR alpha and beta repertoires from monozygotic twins, unrelated adults of various ages and cord blood were deep-sequenced to test whether fetal clonotypes persist. To rule out contamination, the twin experiments were replicated at different times with different library preparation protocols.

The table lists this clonotype with a few counts. Its antigen has not been determined. No base-level quality is on record; no much larger clone is a single base apart. Broad study findings and their caveats: Abundant cord blood beta clonotypes had fewer insertions, young adult naive repertoires showed a similar but weaker trend, and memory repertoires showed no such trend. Out-of-frame TCR alpha sharing in monozygotic twins was systematically underestimated by recombination models, whereas sharing between unrelated individuals was in agreement with the recombination models. Compared with coincidental sharing between unrelated individuals, an excess of low generation-probability sequences was observed among out-of-frame TCR alpha sequences shared between twins. Because the same donors could not be followed over many years, the conclusions depended on cross-sectional statistical analysis. The excess sharing between twins in beta out-of-frame sequences was weaker because fewer shared sequences reduced the signal-to-noise ratio. Invariant T cells such as MAIT and iNKT could partly confound zero-insertion analyses, although diverse VJ usage argued against such confounding for most clonotypes.

All donors were healthy Caucasians. According to the germline V gene, CDR1 reads SQVTM and CDR2 reads ANQGSEA. Germline trimming amounts to 8 bases on V and 4 bases on J, with 8 as the count of junction bases outside the gene matches. The CDR3 numbers 14 residues from cysteine through phenylalanine. Only the CDR3 DNA stays, 42 bases, in frame from base 1. Receptor libraries were prepared by 5' RACE. TCRdb names Illumina HiSeq 2000 as the instrument used. Template switching added a universal primer binding site, and the final cDNA carried a unique molecular identifier that allowed TCR cDNA molecules to be counted accurately. First-strand cDNA for TCR alpha and beta chains was synthesized from specific primers in the conserved constant-segment region. Each cDNA library was double barcoded, with a SMART-Mk sample barcode plus Illumina barcodes, to control for contamination. TruSeq adapter sequences, together with Illumina sample barcodes, were added in two successive PCR steps. The Illumina HiSeq platform was used with custom primers to sequence TCR alpha and beta cDNA libraries. Under the source paper's analysis protocol: Raw reads were processed with MiGEC to extract unique molecular identifiers, and MiXCR was used to determine CDR3 positions. Recombination models were inferred per individual with the repgenHMM and IGoR tools using an EM algorithm. The tcR package in R was used for shared clonotype analysis, with sharing normalized by the product of cloneset sizes. Out-of-frame nonproductive sequences were analyzed to study raw recombination free of thymic and clonal selection effects. In-frame beta chains were kept once TCRdb had trimmed the public reads at Q25 with fastp and called clones with MiXCR. CDR3 protein duplicates are merged, each entry listing the most common genes and DNA. The V and J calls follow TCRdb's processing rather than the paper's. This sample lists 1.5 million to 2 million distinct CDR3 sequences; around 33% were detected once. 0.25% to 0.3% of the sample lies in the top ten.

Input material: cord blood. The chain employs TRBV29-1 and TRBJ2-1; 10 bases in between match TRBD2. The clonotype originates from a newborn girl in good health. The sequenced DNA: TGCAGCCTGAAGCGGGGGGGCTTGTACAATGAGCAGTTCTTC. This codes for CSLKRGGLYNEQFF.